The following is a T cell receptor (beta chain) sequence with its context. Its target is not known. This record comes from a study of T cell clonotyping in hematopoietic cell transplantation. Study-wide context: Pretransplant recipient samples were taken after cytoreduction.

Time point reported: recipient sample about 28 days before transplant, after cytoreduction. V gave up 3 bases and J gave up 3 bases, with 12 bases separating them. CDR1 is SGHAT and CDR2 is FQNNGV in the germline V gene. The CDR3 runs 14 residues. Study-wide results and caveats: Pathologically expanded recipient clonotypes increased progressively from day 30 to day 180 as diversity fell.

Assay used: immunoSEQ multiplex PCR; TCRdb lists only in-frame clones, some missing. The data show 11,000 or so clones, 80% to 95% seen once. Sequencing was performed on peripheral blood mononuclear cells, taken before stem cell transplant. The rearrangement joins TRBV11-2 to TRBJ2-7; D is ambiguous. The TCR was taken from a woman aged 35 to 49 with acute myeloid leukemia. Some clones in this sample may be carry-over from other donors' samples. DNA of the CDR3: TGTGCCAGCAGCTTCATGCCGACTGGCTACGAGCAGTACTTC. Its translation: CASSFMPTGYEQYF.